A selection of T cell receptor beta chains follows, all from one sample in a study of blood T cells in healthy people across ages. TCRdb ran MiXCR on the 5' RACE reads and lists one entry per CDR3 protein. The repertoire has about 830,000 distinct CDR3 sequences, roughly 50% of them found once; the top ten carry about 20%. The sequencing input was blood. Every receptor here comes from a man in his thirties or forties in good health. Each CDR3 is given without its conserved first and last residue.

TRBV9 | ASSPLGGVGAKNIQY
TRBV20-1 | SAANPGANVLT
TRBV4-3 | ASSLRTSGFYNEQF
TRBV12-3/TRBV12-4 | TSSFGTTVYEQY
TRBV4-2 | ASSQDQTLPNYGYT
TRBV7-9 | ASSFPPYNEQF
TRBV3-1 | ASSQAYYEQF
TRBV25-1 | ASSGWGTLYEQY
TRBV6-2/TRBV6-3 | ASSSVMNTEAF
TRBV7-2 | ASRTLGGSYNEQF
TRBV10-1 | ASREDQAPYKQY
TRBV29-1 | SVEDSLDTQY
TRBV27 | ATRKDRGGYT
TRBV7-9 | ASSLAGGIGDYGYT
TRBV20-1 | SARDRQTGNRGYT
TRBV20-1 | SARLPSSSYEQY
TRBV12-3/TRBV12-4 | ASSTLGDAQY
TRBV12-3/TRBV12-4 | ASSPGTGLPQY
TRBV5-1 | ASSFPNTDLGRKTDTQY
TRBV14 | ASSHLVNYGYT
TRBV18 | ASSGQGRGTDTQY
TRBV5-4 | ASSPGQPSGANVLT
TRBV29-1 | SVDKSLSRVLSYNEQF
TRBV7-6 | ASSLGGLRLEETQY
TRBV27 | ASSAVGPHGCEQY
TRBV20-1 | SAPPTSGRGSEQF
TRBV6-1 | AGASPAATGELF
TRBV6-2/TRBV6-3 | ASSQTTGAASEYEQY
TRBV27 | ASSPSNFYEQY
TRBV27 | ASSLGTSGNKY
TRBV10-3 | AISPRGSGYNEQF
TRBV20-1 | SARDPGWTEKLF
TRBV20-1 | SARGQGFYGYT
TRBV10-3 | AISPASGGRRSEAF
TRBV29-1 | SAEQGSDGYGYT
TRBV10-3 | ASSGQTTYEQY
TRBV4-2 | ASSQVNEGGEQF
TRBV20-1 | SAREGQGEIGNQPQH
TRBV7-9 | ASRVSGGEAF
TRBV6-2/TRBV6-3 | ASSLGLLSYNEQY
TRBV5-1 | ASSSDPGTGQETQY
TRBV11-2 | ASSRSGAIQY
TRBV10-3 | AVSEGRVVNEQF
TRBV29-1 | SVNPGYDEQF
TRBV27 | ASSFDHNYNEQF
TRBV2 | ASSVGVTSSYGYT
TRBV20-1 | SAAAGSSYEQY
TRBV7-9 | ASRPTGDSTEAF
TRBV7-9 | ASSFQTGVLYEQY
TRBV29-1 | SVEFTGGLYNEQF
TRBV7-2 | ASSLGRRGLAVQETQY